Presented here are 12 T cell receptor beta chains from one specimen sequenced in a study of tumor-infiltrating lymphocytes in primary liver carcinoma. A primer matching the constant region was used to make TCR beta cDNA from about 500 ng of total RNA. Amplification in three nested multiplex PCR rounds with slightly modified ARM-PCR gave rise to TCR beta libraries. Two initial PCR rounds of roughly 10 cycles each paired TRBV1-TRBV30 forward primers with a C-beta reverse primer. One entry per CDR3 protein results from TCRdb running MiXCR on the multiplex PCR reads. The sample carries roughly 190,000 distinct CDR3 sequences, around 85% recorded once. Co-extraction of both nucleic acids (RNA and DNA) used about 17-33 mg of unsorted bulk tissue. Sample: tumor tissue from primary liver carcinoma. The receptors come from a man aged 40-55 years with primary liver carcinoma and hepatitis B virus infection.

V usage is TRBV29-1 and J usage is TRBJ1-1; D not resolved. Deletions cut 3 bases from V and 6 bases from J, with 17 bases between. The length of the CDR3 is 14 residues. The germline V gene has CDR1 SQVTM and CDR2 ANQGSEA. CDR3 residues: CSVDSARNYAEAFF. The CDR3 nucleotides read TGCAGCGTTGATTCGGCAAGGAATTATGCTGAAGCTTTCTTT.

This clonotype was counted a few times. Because the CDR3 is missing its conserved closing phenylalanine or tryptophan, this is likely a read error. The chain has TRBV6-6 and TRBJ2-7; D unclear. CDR3 length: 14 amino acids. Germline CDR1 and CDR2: MNHNY and SVGAGI (reference sequence). Trimming cost V 0 bases and J 6 bases, with 12 bases left between them. The CDR3 sequence is CASSYSGRLGEQYL. Written as DNA, the CDR3 is TGTGCCAGCAGTTACTCTGGCAGGTTAGGCGAGCAGTACTTA.

This clonotype was detected once. The junction differs from germline at one of its ends, possibly a read error. CDR3 coding DNA: TGTACCAGCAGCTCCTCTTCGGGTCAAGAGCTGTTCTTC. It is translated as CTSSSSSGQELFF. The chain joins TRBV11-2 to TRBJ2-1; no reliable D call. The CDR3 sequence is 13 residues long. The germline V gene has CDR1 SGHAT and CDR2 FQNNGV.

On this clonotype itself: A clone one base away is much larger, so this may be a read error. Given the absence of the conserved phenylalanine or tryptophan at the CDR3 end, a read error is likely. This chain joins TRBV28 and TRBJ2-3; the D is unclear. CDR1 and CDR2 from the germline V gene are MDHEN and SYDVKM. V was cut by 2 bases and J by 4 bases, with 7 bases left in between. CDR3 size: 13 residues. The CDR3 sequence is CASSLTVPDTQYL. CDR3 DNA sequence: TGTGCCAGCAGTTTAACAGTTCCAGATACGCAGTATCTT.

The count of this clonotype is one. One end of the junction does not line up with germline, which may come from a read error. The gene calls are TRBV11-3 and TRBJ2-1, with D tentatively TRBD2 (5 bases). This CDR3 spans 17 amino acids. CDR1 and CDR2 (germline): SGHNT, YENEEA. The CDR3 loop is CARSLSVPGLPHNEQFF. CDR3 bases: TGTGCCAGGAGCTTAAGCGTACCTGGACTCCCCCACAATGAGCAGTTCTTC.

With respect to this clonotype: The junction shows a germline mismatch at one end, possibly a read error. The CDR3 spells CACNLDPGETSRDTQYF. The CDR3 nucleotides read TGTGCCTGCAACTTAGATCCAGGGGAGACTAGCAGAGATACGCAGTATTTT. The chain joins TRBV11-2 to TRBJ2-3; D may be TRBD2 (7 bases). The CDR3 is made up of 17 amino acids. Germline values: CDR1 SGHAT, CDR2 FQNNGV. The full variable domain, rest sourced from reference TRBV11-2 and TRBJ2-3, is EAGVAQSPRYKIIEKRQSVAFWCNPISGHATLYWYQQILGQGPKLLIQFQNNGVVDDSQLPKDRFSAERLKGVDSTLKIQPAKLEDSAVYLCACNLDPGETSRDTQYFGPGTRLTVL.

Concerning this clonotype itself: An end of the junction does not agree with germline; a read error may underlie this. The V gene is TRBV28, the J gene TRBJ2-7; D gene unclear. CDR1 and CDR2 (germline): MDHEN, SYDVKM. The CDR3 contains 14 residues. The CDR3 bases are TGTGCCAGTAGTCCCTCGGCCCTCGTCTCCGAGAAGTACTTC. This encodes CASSPSALVSEKYF.

Details on this clonotype: This CDR3 fails to terminate in the conserved phenylalanine or tryptophan, so it likely reflects a read error. The DNA is left out, because the CDR3 cannot be placed on it with certainty; the CDR3 is given as TCRdb lists it. V is TRBV6-1 and J is TRBJ2-1; the DNA was not compared with TRBD2, the D call given in the table. The CDR3 has 15 residues if both end residues are counted. Germline CDR1 reads MNHNS; CDR2 reads SASEGT. The CDR3 protein is CAITLGGGAYNERFY.

Notes on this clonotype: A read error may produce the germline difference seen at one junction end. The V and J genes are TRBV4-3 and TRBJ1-2; 9 bases map to TRBD1. Germline lookup yields CDR1 LGHNA and CDR2 YSLEER. The CDR3 covers 14 residues. For the CDR3, the DNA is TGCGCCAGCAGTCAACCCGGGACAGGGAATGGCTACGCCTTC. This encodes CASSQPGTGNGYAF.

J is TRBJ2-1 and V is TRBV5-6; 9 nucleotides line up with TRBD2. This CDR3 is built from 12 residues. Germline loops: CDR1 SGHDT, CDR2 YYEEEE. V lost 2 bases and J lost 16; bases outside the gene matches: 7. The CDR3: CASSFCGRAHFF. CDR3 in DNA: TGTGCCAGCAGCTTTTGCGGGAGGGCCCACTTCTTC.

Regarding this clonotype: A read error may produce the germline difference seen at one junction end. V is TRBV28 and J is TRBJ2-2, with TRBD1 identical over 7 bases. This CDR3 is built from 13 residues. Germline V gene sequence: CDR1 MDHEN, CDR2 SYDVKM. The DNA for the CDR3 is TGTACCAGCAGAAGAGGGGGCATTGGGGAGCTGTTTTTT. Translating gives CTSRRGGIGELFF.

Concerning this clonotype itself: Germline is not matched at one junction end, which may reflect a read error. This chain connects TRBV28 to TRBJ2-3, with 8 bases that match TRBD2. Germline CDR1 MDHEN, CDR2 SYDVKM. The CDR3 is 14 residues long. The CDR3 coding sequence is TGTGCCATCGGAGCGGGAGACATTCAGGATACGCAATATTTT. Amino acid sequence: CAIGAGDIQDTQYF.